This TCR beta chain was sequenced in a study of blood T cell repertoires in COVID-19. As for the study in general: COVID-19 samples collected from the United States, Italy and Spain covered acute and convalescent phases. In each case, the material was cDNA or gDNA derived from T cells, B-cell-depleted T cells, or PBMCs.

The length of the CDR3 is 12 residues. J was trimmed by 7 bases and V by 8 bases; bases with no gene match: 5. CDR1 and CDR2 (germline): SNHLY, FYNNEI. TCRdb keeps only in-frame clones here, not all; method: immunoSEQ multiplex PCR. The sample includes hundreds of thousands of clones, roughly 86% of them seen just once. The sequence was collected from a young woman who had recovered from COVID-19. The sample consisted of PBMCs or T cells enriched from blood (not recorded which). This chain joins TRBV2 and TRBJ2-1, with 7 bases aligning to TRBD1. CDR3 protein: CASDRERNEQFF. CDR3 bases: TGTGCCAGCGACAGGGAAAGGAATGAGCAGTTCTTC.